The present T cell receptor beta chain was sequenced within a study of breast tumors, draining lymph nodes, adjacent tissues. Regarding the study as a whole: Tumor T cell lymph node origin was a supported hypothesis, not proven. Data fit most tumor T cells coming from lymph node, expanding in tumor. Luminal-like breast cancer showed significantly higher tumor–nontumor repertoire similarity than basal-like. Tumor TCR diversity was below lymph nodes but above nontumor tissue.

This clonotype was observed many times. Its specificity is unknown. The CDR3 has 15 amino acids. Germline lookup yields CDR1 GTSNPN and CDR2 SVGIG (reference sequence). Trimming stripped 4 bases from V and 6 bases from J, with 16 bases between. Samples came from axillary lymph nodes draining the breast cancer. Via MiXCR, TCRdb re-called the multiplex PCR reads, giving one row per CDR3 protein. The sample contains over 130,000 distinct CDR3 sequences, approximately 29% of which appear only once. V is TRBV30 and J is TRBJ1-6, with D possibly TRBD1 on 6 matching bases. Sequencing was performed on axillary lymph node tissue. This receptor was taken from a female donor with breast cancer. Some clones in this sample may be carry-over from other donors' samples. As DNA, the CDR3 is TGTGCCTGGACTACCGACGACAGGTTTAATTCACCCCTCCACTTT. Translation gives CAWTTDDRFNSPLHF.